The 20 T cell receptor beta chains below come from one sample, sequenced in a study of shared clonotypes between healthy human individuals. This table comes from immunoSEQ multiplex PCR, and its TCRdb copy is limited to in-frame clones, with some not included. The sample has approximately 1.4 million clones; about 98% are singletons. Sequenced sample: naive CD4+ T cells sorted from blood. This sample's subset: CD45RA+ positively selected. All receptors come from a man aged 25-45 years in good health.

The V gene is TRBV11-2, the J gene TRBJ2-1, with 13 bases lining up with TRBD2. Germline CDR1 is SGHAT and CDR2 is FQNNGV. Trimming at V came to 2 bases and at J to 6 bases, leaving 10 bases not matched to a gene. The CDR3 spans 18 residues. CDR3 bases: TGTGCCAGCAGCTTATCGGGACTAGCGGGAACGGGGGGCAATGAGCAGTTCTTC. Protein: CASSLSGLAGTGGNEQFF.

This sequence joins TRBV4-2 and TRBJ2-1; 10 bases line up with TRBD2. After removal of 3 bases from V and 4 bases from J, the junction contained 3 bases not matched to a gene. Germline-derived CDR1 and CDR2 are LGHNA and YNFKEQ. The CDR3 extends over 15 amino acids. CDR3 protein: CASSQVLAGYNEQFF. CDR3 sequence (DNA): TGTGCCAGCAGCCAGGTACTAGCGGGGTACAATGAGCAGTTCTTC.

The chain links TRBV28 to TRBJ2-7, with D perhaps being TRBD1 or TRBD2 (5 bases each). This CDR3 spans 14 amino acids. CDR1 and CDR2 (germline): MDHEN, SYDVKM. Trimming took off 8 bases at V and 3 bases at J, with 17 bases between the two ends. CDR3 sequence: CASCRAGTHYEQYF. DNA of the CDR3: TGTGCCAGCTGTCGAGCCGGGACGCACTACGAGCAGTACTTC.

The V call is TRBV27, the J call TRBJ2-3, with D hard to call. V was cut by 5 bases and J by 4 bases, with 10 bases left in between. Germline CDR1 MNHEY, CDR2 SMNVEV (reference sequence). The CDR3 contains 13 residues. This CDR3 is CASSPPRADTQYF. In DNA form, the CDR3 reads TGTGCCAGCAGTCCTCCGAGAGCAGATACGCAGTATTTT.

The rearrangement uses TRBV25-1 and TRBJ1-1; D is undetermined. The CDR3 spans 13 residues. CDR1 MGHDK and CDR2 SYGVNS come from the germline V gene. The ends were cut back, 5 bases at V and 1 base at J, with 8 bases in the middle. The CDR3 protein is CASSMKRNTEAFF. The DNA of the CDR3 is TGTGCCAGCAGTATGAAACGGAACACTGAAGCTTTCTTT.

The V gene is TRBV5-5, the J gene TRBJ1-1; D is unresolved. The CDR3 runs 14 residues. Germline V gene lookup returns CDR1 SGHKS and CDR2 YYEKEE (reference sequence). Trimming cost V 4 bases and J 1 base, with 11 bases left between them. The CDR3 spells CASSPLVENTEAFF. The CDR3 bases are TGTGCCAGCAGCCCCCTCGTGGAGAACACTGAAGCTTTCTTT.

The chain uses TRBV7-9 and TRBJ1-1, with D possibly matching TRBD1 (5 bases). This CDR3 region has 15 residues. CDR1 is SEHNR, CDR2 FQNEAQ, per germline (reference sequence). V dropped 5 bases and J dropped 1 base, with 14 bases sitting between them. The CDR3 coding sequence is TGTGCCAGCAGCGTAAGAAGTGGGGGGAACACTGAAGCTTTCTTT. Translating gives CASSVRSGGNTEAFF.

The CDR3 DNA is TGTGCCAGCAGCTTGGGACCCGGACAGGGGACGTTTTTCGATACGCAGTATTTT. This gives the protein CASSLGPGQGTFFDTQYF. V and J are TRBV5-4 and TRBJ2-3, with 9 bases identical to TRBD1. Germline CDR1 SGHNT, CDR2 YYREEE (reference sequence). This CDR3 contains 18 residues. Trimming cost V 0 bases and J 6 bases; bases outside gene matches: 14.

The chain combines TRBV5-1 with TRBJ2-3, with 8 bases fitting TRBD1. This CDR3 is built from 14 residues. Trimming removed 3 bases from V and 1 base from J; junction bases left unmatched: 1. CDR1 is SGHRS, CDR2 YFSETQ, per germline. The CDR3 region has the DNA TGCGCCAGCAGCTCGGACAGGGGCACAGATACGCAGTATTTT. Amino acids: CASSSDRGTDTQYF.

This CDR3 is CASSGRTGGYTEAFF. In nucleotides, the CDR3 is TGTGCCAGCAGCGGACGGACCGGCGGGTACACTGAAGCTTTCTTT. The chain links TRBV5-4 to TRBJ1-1; no firm D call. The germline V gene has CDR1 SGHNT and CDR2 YYREEE (reference sequence). Trimming stripped 4 bases from V and 3 bases from J, with 16 bases between. This CDR3 has 15 amino acids.

The gene calls are TRBV6-5 and TRBJ1-5, with D hard to call. From germline, CDR1 is MNHEY and CDR2 SVGAGI. This CDR3 is 15 amino acids long. Between the trimmed V and J ends, which lost 4 bases and 0 bases, there was a span of 10 bases. CDR3 in DNA: TGTGCCAGCAGTTCTCAAGGATATAGCAATCAGCCCCAGCATTTT. Translating it yields CASSSQGYSNQPQHF.

V is TRBV5-1 and J is TRBJ2-1, with 8 bases aligning to TRBD2. The CDR3 has 14 residues. Germline CDR1 reads SGHRS; CDR2 reads YFSETQ. Trimming removed 2 bases from V and 6 bases from J; junction bases left unmatched: 4. Written as DNA, the CDR3 is TGCGCCAGCAGCTTCCGCGGGAGGTCCAATGAGCAGTTCTTC. It is translated as CASSFRGRSNEQFF. Full variable domain (missing parts from reference TRBV5-1 and TRBJ2-1): KAGVTQTPRYLIKTRGQQVTLSCSPISGHRSVSWYQQTPGQGLQFLFEYFSETQRNKGNFPGRFSGRQFSNSRSEMNVSTLELGDSALYLCASSFRGRSNEQFFGPGTRLTVL.

The chain joins TRBV7-9 to TRBJ2-1, with 8 bases that match TRBD2. The germline V gene has CDR1 SEHNR and CDR2 FQNEAQ (reference sequence). The CDR3 runs 16 residues. V was clipped by 5 bases and J by 0 bases; unmatched bases: 6. The CDR3 region has the DNA TGTGCCAGCAGCCTCCGGGGGGGGAGCTCCTACAATGAGCAGTTCTTC. This gives the protein CASSLRGGSSYNEQFF.

The CDR3 sequence: CASSLLGGPQHF. Written as DNA, the CDR3 is TGTGCCAGCAGCTTACTGGGAGGGCCCCAGCATTTT. The V gene is TRBV6-5, the J gene TRBJ1-5; no firm D call. Germline CDR1 MNHEY, CDR2 SVGAGI. There are 12 residues in the CDR3. V was cut by 6 bases and J by 9 bases, with 12 bases left in between.

The V call is TRBV4-1, the J call TRBJ2-7; TRBD2 might be the D (6 bases). The V gene lost 3 bases and the J gene lost 1 base, with 16 bases spanning the gap. The V gene's germline CDR1 is MGHRA and CDR2 YSYEKL. There are 16 residues in the CDR3. The CDR3 bases are TGCGCCAGCAGCCATGTCCAGGCGGGGCAATCCTACGAGCAGTACTTC. This codes for CASSHVQAGQSYEQYF.

About this clone: Other DNA sequences from this sample encode an identical CDR3 as well. The chain recombines TRBV15 with TRBJ2-7; 9 bases are shared with TRBD1. Germline V gene data show CDR1 as LNHNV and CDR2 as YYDKDF (reference sequence). The CDR3 has 15 amino acids. Trimming removed 6 bases from V and 4 bases from J; junction bases left unmatched: 10. The CDR3 spells CATSRTGTGFYEQYF. As DNA, the CDR3 is TGTGCCACCAGTAGGACCGGGACAGGGTTTTACGAGCAGTACTTC.

The chain couples TRBV29-1 to TRBJ1-2; 9 nucleotides align to TRBD1. The CDR3 totals 12 residues. J lost 4 bases, V lost 7 bases, and 4 bases had no gene match. The V gene's germline CDR1 is SQVTM and CDR2 ANQGSEA. The DNA for the CDR3 is TGCAGCGGCGCGGACAGGGGCTATGGCTACACCTTC. It specifies CSGADRGYGYTF.

The chain links TRBV11-2 to TRBJ2-1; maybe TRBD1 (5 bases). Trimming removed 7 bases at V and 0 bases at J, with 13 bases between. The CDR3 length is 15 residues. Germline CDR1 reads SGHAT; CDR2 reads FQNNGV. CDR3 DNA sequence: TGTGCCAGCACCACAGGTTCTAGCTCCTACAATGAGCAGTTCTTC. Its protein is CASTTGSSSYNEQFF.

Worth noting for this clone: The sample has other DNA sequences that encode this CDR3 too. The chain employs TRBV5-1 and TRBJ2-7; D perhaps matches TRBD1 (5 bases). This CDR3 is 13 amino acids long. Trimming cost V 0 bases and J 6 bases, with 10 bases left between them. Germline V gene data show CDR1 as SGHRS and CDR2 as YFSETQ. Here the CDR3 reads CASSLEGVGEQYF. For the CDR3, the DNA is TGCGCCAGCAGCTTGGAAGGGGTGGGCGAGCAGTACTTC.

The genes are TRBV18 and TRBJ2-2, with 10 bases lining up with TRBD1. The V segment lost 3 bases and the J segment 5 bases; nucleotides outside the gene matches: 3. The CDR3 extends over 15 amino acids. The V gene's germline CDR1 is KGHSH and CDR2 LQKENI. DNA of the CDR3: TGTGCCAGCTCACCTGGGACAGGGGAGACCGGGGAGCTGTTTTTT. Protein sequence: CASSPGTGETGELFF. The whole variable domain, remainder taken from reference TRBV18 and TRBJ2-2, is NAGVMQNPRHLVRRRGQEARLRCSPMKGHSHVYWYRQLPEEGLKFMVYLQKENIIDESGMPKERFSAEFPKEGPSILRIQQVVRGDSAAYFCASSPGTGETGELFFGEGSRLTVL.